This passage covers 29 T cell receptor beta chains from one sample sequenced in a study of cytomegalovirus exposure and HLA in healthy donors. Both 60 Vbeta primers and 13 Jbeta primers went into the PCR. The assay was immunoSEQ multiplex PCR, and TCRdb's table has in-frame clones only and misses some. The table lists about 120,000 clones, roughly a sixth of them singletons, with roughly 3% in the top ten. Sequencing was done on a sample of PBMCs. Receptors originate from a female donor in good health and CMV-seropositive.

The chain combines TRBV5-1 with TRBJ2-5; maybe TRBD2 (5 bases). The CDR3 spans 15 residues. Germline values: CDR1 SGHRS, CDR2 YFSETQ. The V end was cut by 5 bases, the J end by 0 bases, with 14 bases between. Here the CDR3 DNA reads TGCGCCAGCAGTTTTAGATCGGGGTACCAAGAGACCCAGTACTTC. Translation gives CASSFRSGYQETQYF.

This clone was seen only a few times. V gene TRBV5-6 combines with J gene TRBJ2-5; 7 bases line up with TRBD2. Germline values: CDR1 SGHDT, CDR2 YYEEEE. Trimming at V came to 0 bases and at J to 2 bases, leaving 4 bases not matched to a gene. The CDR3 consists of 15 residues. The CDR3 here is CASSLVPGGQETQYF. CDR3 DNA: TGTGCCAGCAGCTTGGTCCCGGGGGGACAAGAGACCCAGTACTTC.

V is TRBV27 and J is TRBJ1-1; 9 bases are a match to TRBD1. CDR1 MNHEY and CDR2 SMNVEV come from the germline V gene (reference sequence). The CDR3 runs 16 residues. V trimming: 6 bases; J trimming: 1 base; junction bases outside the gene matches: 9. CDR3 DNA: TGTGCCAGCAGCCCCGGGACAGGGCAATCGAACACTGAAGCTTTCTTT. Residues: CASSPGTGQSNTEAFF.

This clone came up a few times. The rearrangement links TRBV5-1 to TRBJ1-3, with 12 bases fitting TRBD1. Germline CDR1 SGHRS, CDR2 YFSETQ. The CDR3 loop spans 18 amino acids. The trim removed 0 bases at V and 3 bases at J, leaving 7 bases unmatched. Written as DNA, the CDR3 is TGCGCCAGCAGCTTGGGTGGGACAGGGGGCGCAAGTGGAAACACCATATATTTT. This codes for CASSLGGTGGASGNTIYF.

In its sample, this clone was seen a few times. This chain uses TRBV2 with TRBJ1-1; TRBD1 might be the D (6 bases). CDR3 length: 14 residues. Germline CDR1 SNHLY, CDR2 FYNNEI. Trimming shortened V by 6 bases and J by 3 bases, and 14 bases separated the two germline ends. As DNA, the CDR3 is TGTGCCAGCAGCGCCCAGGGGTTCGACACTGAAGCTTTCTTT. This translates into CASSAQGFDTEAFF.

For this clone: Mismatch with germline at one junction end may stem from a read error. The chain carries TRBV6-7 and TRBJ1-1; D unresolved. TRBV6-7 is given ORF status, its function remaining uncertain. The CDR3 spans 11 residues. CDR3: CARSYHSKAFF. The CDR3 nucleotides read TGTGCCAGAAGTTACCACAGTAAAGCTTTCTTT.

The sample holds a few counts of this clone. The chain employs TRBV2 and TRBJ2-5, with D hard to call. Germline CDR1 reads SNHLY; CDR2 reads FYNNEI. The CDR3 consists of 11 residues. V lost 3 bases and J 3 bases, leaving 2 bases between the germline ends. The CDR3 bases are TGTGCCAGCAGTGACGAAGAGACCCAGTACTTC. As protein: CASSDEETQYF.

The J gene is TRBJ1-1, the V gene TRBV28, with D possibly being TRBD1 (6 bases). From germline, CDR1 is MDHEN and CDR2 SYDVKM. The CDR3 spans 15 residues. V was trimmed by 5 bases and J by 4 bases, leaving 17 bases between them. The CDR3 region has the DNA TGTGCCAGCAGTCGTCCCGGGACATTAAGCACTGAAGCTTTCTTT. This encodes CASSRPGTLSTEAFF.

This chain uses TRBV28 with TRBJ2-5; 7 bases map to TRBD1. Germline CDR1 and CDR2: MDHEN and SYDVKM. CDR3 length: 14 amino acids. The J segment lost 5 bases and the V segment lost 8 bases, leaving 11 bases of the junction unmatched. CDR3 residues: CASQLGGPVETQYF. The CDR3 DNA sequence: TGTGCCAGCCAATTAGGGGGCCCGGTGGAGACCCAGTACTTC.

The chain links TRBV6-5 to TRBJ1-5; TRBD1 is a possible D gene (6 bases). This CDR3 is built from 15 residues. V was trimmed by 0 bases and J by 2 bases, leaving 8 bases between them. Germline V gene lookup returns CDR1 MNHEY and CDR2 SVGAGI. The CDR3 DNA sequence: TGTGCCAGCAGTTACTCCTGGACAGGCAATCAGCCCCAGCATTTT. Protein sequence: CASSYSWTGNQPQHF.

The chain combines TRBV2 with TRBJ1-5, with D unclear. Trimming removed 4 bases from V and 4 bases from J, with 17 bases in between. Germline CDR1 SNHLY, CDR2 FYNNEI. The CDR3 spans 16 residues. This chain's CDR3 is CASSGPGQVSNQPQHF. As DNA, the CDR3 is TGTGCCAGCAGTGGACCTGGGCAGGTCAGTAATCAGCCCCAGCATTTT.

This clone was counted only a few times. The chain couples TRBV30 to TRBJ2-7; a possible D gene is TRBD1 (6 bases). CDR1 GTSNPN and CDR2 SVGIG come from the germline V gene (reference sequence). V was trimmed by 6 bases and J by 2 bases, leaving 17 bases between them. The CDR3 extends over 14 amino acids. CDR3 nucleotides: TGTGCCTGCAAGGGCGGCAGGGGAACCTACGAGCAGTACTTC. Translation: CACKGGRGTYEQYF.

This clone was seen a handful of times. The chain has TRBV5-1 and TRBJ2-1; TRBD2 aligns across 13 bases. The germline V gene has CDR1 SGHRS and CDR2 YFSETQ. V was clipped by 4 bases and J by 0 bases; unmatched bases: 4. The CDR3 is made up of 17 amino acids. CDR3 region: CASSKTSGGPSYNEQFF. The CDR3 DNA reads TGCGCCAGCAGCAAGACTAGCGGGGGGCCCTCCTACAATGAGCAGTTCTTC.

The chain has TRBV7-9 and TRBJ1-1; 8 bases match TRBD1. The CDR3 totals 15 residues. From germline, CDR1 is SEHNR and CDR2 FQNEAQ (reference sequence). The V segment lost 5 bases and the J segment 6 bases; nucleotides outside the gene matches: 11. The DNA of the CDR3 is TGTGCCAGCAGCGACCGGACAGGGTACACCCCTGAAGCTTTCTTT. It yields the protein CASSDRTGYTPEAFF.

The chain is built from TRBV28 and TRBJ1-6, with 8 bases identical to TRBD1. Germline V lookup: CDR1 MDHEN, CDR2 SYDVKM. CDR3 length equals 15 residues. The J segment lost 10 bases and the V segment lost 5 bases, leaving 10 bases of the junction unmatched. The CDR3, as DNA: TGTGCCAGCAGTATTCCGAGGACAGGGTTATCACCCCTCCACTTT. As protein: CASSIPRTGLSPLHF.

The rearrangement uses TRBV5-6 and TRBJ2-1, with 9 positions matching TRBD2. The CDR3 is 15 residues long. V gave up 6 bases and J gave up 4 bases; unmatched junction bases: 8. Germline CDR1 and CDR2: SGHDT and YYEEEE. The CDR3 loop reads CASTRQRGVYNEQFF. DNA for the CDR3: TGTGCCAGCACCCGACAGCGGGGGGTTTACAATGAGCAGTTCTTC.

V is TRBV20-1 and J is TRBJ1-2; D unclear. CDR1 and CDR2 from the germline V gene are DFQATT and SNEGSKA (reference sequence). Trimming removed 2 bases from V and 5 bases from J, with 6 bases in between. This CDR3 comprises 11 residues. CDR3 nucleotide sequence: TGCAGTGCTAGACGAGAATATGGCTACACCTTC. The encoded protein is CSARREYGYTF.

The chain employs TRBV6-1 and TRBJ2-5, with D uncertain. This CDR3 region has 12 residues. Germline CDR1 reads MNHNS; CDR2 reads SASEGT. The ends were cut back, 2 bases at V and 9 bases at J, with 10 bases in the middle. The CDR3 nucleotides read TGTGCCAGCAGTGAACCGTTTGGCTCCCAGTACTTC. Amino acid sequence: CASSEPFGSQYF.

CDR3 DNA sequence: TGTGCCAGCAGCTTAGGCGGGTTGAACACCGGGGAGCTGTTTTTT. Translated, it gives CASSLGGLNTGELFF. This chain links TRBV11-2 with TRBJ2-2; tentative D call: TRBD2 (5 bases). The V end lost 1 base, the J end lost 1 base, and 7 bases lay between the germline ends. This CDR3 spans 15 amino acids. From germline, CDR1 is SGHAT and CDR2 FQNNGV.

This chain uses TRBV7-2 with TRBJ2-1; TRBD2 might be the D (5 bases). The CDR3 covers 14 residues. Trimming removed 5 bases from V and 9 bases from J, with 17 bases in between. Germline-derived CDR1 and CDR2 are SGHTA and FQGNSA. Here the CDR3 DNA reads TGTGCCAGCAGCCTATGGGGAGTGGGTGGTGAGCAGTTCTTC. Translation gives CASSLWGVGGEQFF.

The chain employs TRBV27 and TRBJ1-5; weak D call: TRBD1 (6 bases). V was clipped by 6 bases and J by 0 bases, with 9 bases between them. The CDR3 extends over 14 amino acids. Germline CDR1 and CDR2: MNHEY and SMNVEV (reference sequence). The CDR3 loop is CASRTTGSNQPQHF. The CDR3 DNA reads TGTGCCAGCAGAACGACAGGTAGCAATCAGCCCCAGCATTTT.

This clone was detected a few times. One end of the junction does not line up with germline, which may come from a read error. The rearrangement joins TRBV6-5 to TRBJ1-2; perhaps TRBD1 as D (5 bases). Germline-derived CDR1 and CDR2 are MNHEY and SVGAGI. The CDR3 is made up of 16 amino acids. CDR3 sequence: CDSSYSSQGVNYGYTF. In DNA, the CDR3 is TGTGACAGCAGTTACTCGTCCCAAGGGGTTAACTATGGCTACACCTTC.

The table lists this clone with a few counts. The chain uses TRBV9 and TRBJ2-3, with TRBD2 matching 8 bases. V was clipped by 3 bases and J by 5 bases; unmatched bases: 5. CDR3 length: 14 residues. Germline assignment: CDR1 SGDLS and CDR2 YYNGEE. The CDR3 nucleotides are TGTGCCAGCAGCGGACTAGCGCTGGTAGATACGCAGTATTTT. Translated: CASSGLALVDTQYF. The variable domain in full, completed from reference TRBV9 and TRBJ2-3, reads DSGVTQTPKHLITATGQRVTLRCSPRSGDLSVYWYQQSLDQGLQFLIQYYNGEERAKGNILERFSAQQFPDLHSELNLSSLELGDSALYFCASSGLALVDTQYFGPGTRLTVL.

The CDR3 protein is CASSPNRHNYNSPLHF. CDR3 bases: TGTGCCAGCAGTCCAAATCGACATAATTATAATTCACCCCTCCACTTT. J is TRBJ1-6 and V is TRBV2; D gene ambiguous. V lost 5 bases and J 4 bases, leaving 15 bases between the germline ends. CDR1 and CDR2 from the germline V gene are SNHLY and FYNNEI. The CDR3 consists of 16 residues.

V usage is TRBV29-1 and J usage is TRBJ2-7; D is uncertain. With 1 base removed from V and 3 bases from J, the gap between germline ends came to 13 bases. This CDR3 has 14 residues. CDR1 and CDR2 from the germline V gene are SQVTM and ANQGSEA. The CDR3 DNA follows: TGCAGCGTTGAAGGCGCAGGCGACCACTACGAGCAGTACTTC. Translated, it gives CSVEGAGDHYEQYF.

This clone appeared a few times. This chain connects TRBV19 to TRBJ2-4, with a weak D call TRBD1 (7 bases). CDR1 is LNHDA and CDR2 is SQIVND in the germline V gene (reference sequence). The V gene lost 7 bases and the J gene lost 6 bases, with 19 bases spanning the gap. The CDR3 spans 15 residues. The CDR3 region has the DNA TGTGCCAGTACCACGCGGGCAGGGGGAGGAAACATTCAGTACTTC. This codes for CASTTRAGGGNIQYF.

There are a few counts of this clone. The CDR3: CASSQGEEGKQYF. The CDR3 nucleotides are TGCGCCAGCAGCCAAGGGGAGGAGGGCAAGCAGTACTTC. The J gene is TRBJ2-7, the V gene TRBV4-1; D perhaps matches TRBD2 (6 bases). CDR1 MGHRA and CDR2 YSYEKL come from the germline V gene. V lost 1 base, J lost 8 bases, and 12 bases lay in between. The CDR3 consists of 13 residues.

This clone was found a few times. J is TRBJ2-1 and V is TRBV5-1, with 7 bases lining up with TRBD2. Trimming at V came to 0 bases and at J to 5 bases, leaving 5 bases not matched to a gene. Germline assignment: CDR1 SGHRS and CDR2 YFSETQ. There are 15 residues in the CDR3. DNA of the CDR3: TGCGCCAGCAGCTTGGATATCCGGGAGGACAATGAGCAGTTCTTC. Protein product: CASSLDIREDNEQFF.

This chain joins TRBV23-1 and TRBJ2-7; 9 positions match TRBD1. TRBV23-1 is an open reading frame whose function is uncertain. With V trimmed by 7 bases and J by 4 bases, 20 bases remained unmatched. CDR3 length: 18 amino acids. The CDR3 region has the DNA TGCGCCAGCATAGGGGTGGACAGGGGCGATAACTCCTCTTACGAGCAGTACTTC. Encoded protein: CASIGVDRGDNSSYEQYF.